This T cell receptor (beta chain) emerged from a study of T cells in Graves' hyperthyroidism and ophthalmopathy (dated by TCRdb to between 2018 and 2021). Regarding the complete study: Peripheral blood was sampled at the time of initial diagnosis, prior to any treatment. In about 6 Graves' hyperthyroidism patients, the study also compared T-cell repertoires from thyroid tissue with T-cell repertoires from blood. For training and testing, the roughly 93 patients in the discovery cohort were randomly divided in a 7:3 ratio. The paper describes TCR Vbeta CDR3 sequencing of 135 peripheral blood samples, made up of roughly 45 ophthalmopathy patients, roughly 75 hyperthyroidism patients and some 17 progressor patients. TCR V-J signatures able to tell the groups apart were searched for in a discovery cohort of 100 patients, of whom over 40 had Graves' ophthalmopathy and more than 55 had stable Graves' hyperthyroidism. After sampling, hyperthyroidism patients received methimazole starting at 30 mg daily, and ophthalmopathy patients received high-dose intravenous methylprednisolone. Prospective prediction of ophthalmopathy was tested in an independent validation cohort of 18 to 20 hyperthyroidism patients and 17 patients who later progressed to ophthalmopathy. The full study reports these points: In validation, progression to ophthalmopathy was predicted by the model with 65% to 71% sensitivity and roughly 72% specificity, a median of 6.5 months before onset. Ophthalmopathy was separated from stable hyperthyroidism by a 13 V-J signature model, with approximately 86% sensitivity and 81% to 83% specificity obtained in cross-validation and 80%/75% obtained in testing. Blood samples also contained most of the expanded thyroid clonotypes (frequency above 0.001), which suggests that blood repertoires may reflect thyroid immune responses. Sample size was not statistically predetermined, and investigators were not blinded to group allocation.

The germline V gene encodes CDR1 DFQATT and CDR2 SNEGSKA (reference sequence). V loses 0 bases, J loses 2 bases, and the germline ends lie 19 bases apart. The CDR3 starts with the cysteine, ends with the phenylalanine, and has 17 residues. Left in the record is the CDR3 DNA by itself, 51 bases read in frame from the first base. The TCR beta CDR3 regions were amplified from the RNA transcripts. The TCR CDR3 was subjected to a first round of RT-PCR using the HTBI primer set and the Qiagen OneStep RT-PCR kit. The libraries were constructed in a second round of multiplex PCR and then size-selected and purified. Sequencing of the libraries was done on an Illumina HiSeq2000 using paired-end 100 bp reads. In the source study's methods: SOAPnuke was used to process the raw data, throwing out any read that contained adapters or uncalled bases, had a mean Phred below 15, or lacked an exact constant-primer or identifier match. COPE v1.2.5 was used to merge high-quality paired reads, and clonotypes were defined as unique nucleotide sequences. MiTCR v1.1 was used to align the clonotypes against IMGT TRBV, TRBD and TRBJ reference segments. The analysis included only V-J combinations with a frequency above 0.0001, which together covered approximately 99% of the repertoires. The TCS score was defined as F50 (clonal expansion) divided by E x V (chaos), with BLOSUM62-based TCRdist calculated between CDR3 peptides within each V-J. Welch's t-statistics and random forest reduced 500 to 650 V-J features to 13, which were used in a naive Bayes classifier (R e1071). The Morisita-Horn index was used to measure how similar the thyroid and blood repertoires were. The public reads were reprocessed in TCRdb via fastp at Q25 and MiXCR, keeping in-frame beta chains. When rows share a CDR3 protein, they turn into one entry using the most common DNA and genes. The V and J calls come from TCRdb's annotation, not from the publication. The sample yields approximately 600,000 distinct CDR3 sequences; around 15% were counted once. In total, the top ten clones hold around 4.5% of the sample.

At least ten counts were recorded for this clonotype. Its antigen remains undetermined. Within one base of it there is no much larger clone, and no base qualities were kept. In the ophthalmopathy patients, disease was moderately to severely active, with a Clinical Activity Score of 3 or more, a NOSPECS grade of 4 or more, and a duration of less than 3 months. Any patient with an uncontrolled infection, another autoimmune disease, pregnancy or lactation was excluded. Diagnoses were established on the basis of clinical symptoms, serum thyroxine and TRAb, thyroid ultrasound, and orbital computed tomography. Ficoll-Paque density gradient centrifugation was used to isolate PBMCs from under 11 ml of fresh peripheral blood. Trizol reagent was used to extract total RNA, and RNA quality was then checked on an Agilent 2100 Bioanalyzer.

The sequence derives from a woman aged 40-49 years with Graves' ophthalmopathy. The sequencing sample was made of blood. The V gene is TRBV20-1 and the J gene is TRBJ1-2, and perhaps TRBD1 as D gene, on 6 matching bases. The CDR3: CSAREELVDSLNYGYTF. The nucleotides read TGCAGTGCTAGAGAGGAATTGGTGGACAGCTTAAACTATGGCTACACCTTC.